The present entry profiles one T cell receptor beta chain with its context. Its antigen remains unknown. TCRdb re-derived calls from the multiplex PCR reads in MiXCR, one entry per CDR3 protein. This sample has 75,000 to 100,000 distinct CDR3 sequences, with approximately 19% found just once. This entry is derived from a study of breast tumors, draining lymph nodes, adjacent tissues. General study results and limits: Compared with lymph nodes, tumors were less diverse; compared with nontumor tissue, more. That most tumor T cells come from lymph nodes remained unproven.

V was pared by 0 bases and J by 4 bases, with 8 bases between. CDR3 length: 13 residues. Per germline, CDR1 SGHRS and CDR2 YFSETQ. Axillary draining lymph nodes of breast cancer patients supplied the node samples. The TCR was taken from a female donor with breast cancer. Some clones in this sample may be carry-over from other donors' samples. The sample was axillary lymph node tissue. The genes are TRBV5-1 and TRBJ2-7, with D possibly TRBD1 on 6 matching bases. In DNA, the CDR3 is TGCGCCAGCAGCTTGGCCAGGGGTTACGAGCAGTACTTC. It yields the protein CASSLARGYEQYF.